This T cell receptor (beta chain) was sequenced during a study of CD8+CD57+ T cells in acquired aplastic anemia. Patients selected for sequencing had displayed CD8+CD57+ cell expansion by flow cytometry. Genomic DNA templated the TCR beta VDJ and CDR3 profiling. TCRdb re-called the reads through MiXCR, storing one row per CDR3 protein. The table records roughly 250,000 distinct CDR3 sequences, less than 85% of them present only once. Germline V gene lookup returns CDR1 KGHDR and CDR2 SFDVKD. The V and J ends lost 1 base and 3 bases, in that order; junction bases with no gene match: 7. CDR3 length equals 16 residues.

The sequenced sample consisted of sorted CD4+, CD8+, or CD8+CD57+ T cells (not recorded which) from PBMCs. The sequence was obtained from a human donor with aplastic anemia. The chain joins TRBV24-1 to TRBJ2-5; 7 bases agree with TRBD2. CDR3 amino acids: CATSDLGEGIKETQYF. The CDR3 DNA sequence: TGTGCCACCAGTGATTTAGGGGAGGGAATCAAAGAGACCCAGTACTTC.